The 5 T cell receptor beta chains listed next were all sequenced from one sample in a study of CD8 T cells in Susac syndrome. A quantity of about 0.5 to 1 ug RNA underwent reverse transcription using random hexamers. TCRdb ran MiXCR on the immunoSEQ multiplex PCR reads and lists one entry per CDR3 protein. The table lists around 270,000 distinct CDR3 sequences, around 85% of them singletons, with around 0.22% in the top ten. The sequenced sample consisted of CD8+ T cells from PBMCs. The receptors here all came from a human donor with multiple sclerosis.

This clonotype was found once. V and J are TRBV6-2 or TRBV6-3 and TRBJ2-7, with a possible D match to TRBD2 (6 bases). Germline CDR1 and CDR2: MNHEY and SVGEGT. V was cut by 5 bases and J by 0 bases, with 14 bases left in between. The CDR3 has 15 residues. CDR3 nucleotide sequence: TGTGCCAGCAGTACCATACGGGACTTCTCCTACGAGCAGTACTTC. This sequence encodes CASSTIRDFSYEQYF.

The rearrangement uses TRBV27 and TRBJ1-2, with D perhaps matching TRBD1 (6 bases). Germline CDR1 reads MNHEY; CDR2 reads SMNVEV (reference sequence). The CDR3 totals 12 residues. Trimming removed 7 bases from V and 7 bases from J, with 13 bases in between. The CDR3 protein is CASIGGGGGYTF. The CDR3, as DNA: TGTGCCAGCATAGGAGGGGGAGGTGGCTACACCTTC.

CDR3 loop: CASSRVYGGKTYEQYF. CDR3 sequence (DNA): TGTGCCAGCAGCCGCGTATACGGCGGGAAAACCTACGAGCAGTACTTC. The chain is built from TRBV7-9 and TRBJ2-7, with D maybe TRBD2 (6 bases). V was shortened by 5 bases and J by 2 bases, with 19 bases between the two germline ends. CDR1 is SEHNR, CDR2 FQNEAQ, per germline (reference sequence). The CDR3 runs to 16 residues.

The rearrangement joins TRBV20-1 to TRBJ1-5; TRBD1 might be the D (6 bases). This CDR3 has 15 residues. Deletions cut 3 bases from V and 5 bases from J, with 17 bases between. In germline, CDR1 is DFQATT, CDR2 SNEGSKA (reference sequence). CDR3 in DNA: TGCAGTGCTAGGGACAGTGTCACATTTCATCAGCCCCAGCATTTT. Residues: CSARDSVTFHQPQHF.

This chain uses TRBV4-1 with TRBJ2-7; D is perhaps TRBD2 (5 bases). Deletions cut 1 base from V and 7 bases from J, with 17 bases between. The CDR3 length is 15 residues. Germline CDR1 is MGHRA and CDR2 is YSYEKL. The CDR3: CASSQVHIPSGEQYF. In DNA, the CDR3 is TGCGCCAGCAGCCAAGTTCACATCCCCTCGGGGGAGCAGTACTTC.